This entry features one T cell receptor beta chain sequence. Its antigen is still unknown. This sample is drawn from a study of beta chain features in type 1 diabetes. Study-level information: Cell yields, gender and age were similar in healthy donors and patients. Findings of the study overall: Whether HLA type influences TCRB rearrangement remained unresolved here. Among all four CD4+ subsets, Type 1 diabetes patients had TCRB CDR3s that were moderately but significantly shorter.

TCRB transcripts that were expressed got sequenced, as all of the isolated RNA had been reverse transcribed. Read counts averaged approximately 3.6 million for samples of naive, central memory and regulatory T cells. The repertoire was sequenced with immunoSEQ multiplex PCR; TCRdb's copy has only in-frame clones and lacks some. The sample records 450,000 or so clones, roughly 10% being singletons. CDR3 length equals 14 residues. Germline V CDR1 and CDR2: SGDLS, YYNGEE. Trimming took 3 bases from V and 5 from J, leaving 11 bases between them. This chain joins TRBV9 and TRBJ2-2; tentatively, D is TRBD2 (5 bases). Sequenced sample: naive CD4+ T cells from blood. This TCR was recovered from a woman aged 18-29 years in good health. The CDR3 region is CASSALGGTGELFF. The CDR3 DNA follows: TGTGCCAGCAGCGCCCTTGGAGGAACCGGGGAGCTGTTTTTT. Full variable domain (outside the CDR3, taken from reference TRBV9 and TRBJ2-2): DSGVTQTPKHLITATGQRVTLRCSPRSGDLSVYWYQQSLDQGLQFLIQYYNGEERAKGNILERFSAQQFPDLHSELNLSSLELGDSALYFCASSALGGTGELFFGEGSRLTVL.